The entry below gives a single T cell receptor beta chain sequence along with its context. The entry originates in a study of OX40 agonist ivuxolimab in advanced cancers. TCRdb keeps only in-frame clones here, not all; method: immunoSEQ multiplex PCR. The data show about 15,000 clones, approximately 60% seen once. Trimming cost V 0 bases and J 4 bases; bases outside gene matches: 4. CDR1 and CDR2 from the germline V gene are SGHDT and YYEEEE. This CDR3 spans 15 amino acids. No patient had autoimmune disease or received systemic immunosuppression. The TCR comes from an adult with an advanced solid tumor such as melanoma, head and neck, liver or kidney cancer. This material consisted of CD4+ or CD8+ T cells sorted from blood, taken in a trial of the OX40 agonist ivuxolimab. The V call is TRBV5-6, the J call TRBJ2-1, with 7 nucleotides matching TRBD2. The CDR3 DNA reads as TGTGCCAGCAGCTTGGGAGCGGGGCGGTACAATGAGCAGTTCTTC. Its protein product is CASSLGAGRYNEQFF. The whole variable domain, remainder taken from reference TRBV5-6 and TRBJ2-1, is DAGVTQSPTHLIKTRGQQVTLRCSPKSGHDTVSWYQQALGQGPQFIFQYYEEEERQRGNFPDRFSGHQFPNYSSELNVNALLLGDSALYLCASSLGAGRYNEQFFGPGTRLTVL.